Following are 27 T cell receptor beta chains from one sample sequenced in a study of blood T cell repertoires in COVID-19. Clones were read by immunoSEQ multiplex PCR, and TCRdb kept only the in-frame ones, dropping some. The sample contains around 300,000 clones, around 90% of which appear only once. Specimen: peripheral blood. Receptors originate from a man aged 45-60 years with acute or convalescent COVID-19.

The V gene is TRBV7-8, the J gene TRBJ2-7; 8 positions match TRBD1. Unmatched junction bases numbered 8, after V lost 5 bases and J lost 5 bases. From germline, CDR1 is SGHVS and CDR2 FQNEAQ. This CDR3 comprises 14 residues. The CDR3 nucleotides are TGTGCCAGCAGCCCAGTGACAGGGGCAGACGAGCAGTACTTC. This translates into CASSPVTGADEQYF.

V usage is TRBV10-3 and J usage is TRBJ2-3; 10 bases fit TRBD1. After removal of 10 bases from V and 0 bases from J, the junction contained 4 bases not matched to a gene. Germline assignment: CDR1 ENHRY and CDR2 SYGVKD. This CDR3 is built from 14 residues. The CDR3 nucleotides read TGTGCCAGCCAGGACAGGGGGAGCACAGATACGCAGTATTTT. As protein: CASQDRGSTDTQYF.

In DNA, the CDR3 is TGTGCCAGCAGTAAACAGATGAACACTGAAGCTTTCTTT. This gives the protein CASSKQMNTEAFF. The rearrangement uses TRBV25-1 and TRBJ1-1; D not certain. This CDR3 contains 13 residues. With 5 bases removed from V and 0 bases from J, the gap between germline ends came to 7 bases. The germline V gene encodes CDR1 MGHDK and CDR2 SYGVNS.

The rearrangement links TRBV4-1 to TRBJ2-2, with 10 bases that match TRBD2. CDR1 and CDR2 from the germline V gene are MGHRA and YSYEKL. The V and J ends lost 4 bases and 3 bases, in that order; junction bases with no gene match: 5. The CDR3 contains 16 residues. CDR3 region: CASSRSGGADTGELFF. CDR3 coding DNA: TGCGCCAGCAGCCGAAGCGGGGGGGCCGACACCGGGGAGCTGTTTTTT.

The V and J genes are TRBV19 and TRBJ2-2; 8 nucleotides agree with TRBD2. Per germline, CDR1 LNHDA and CDR2 SQIVND (reference sequence). This CDR3 is built from 16 residues. With 6 bases clipped from V and 0 bases from J, the junction kept 6 bases outside the gene matches. The CDR3 region is CASRKTSETNTGELFF. Here the CDR3 DNA reads TGTGCCAGTAGAAAGACTAGCGAGACGAACACCGGGGAGCTGTTTTTT.

The chain links TRBV19 to TRBJ1-2; D perhaps matches TRBD1 (6 bases). The CDR3 loop spans 13 amino acids. Trimming removed 7 bases at V and 4 bases at J, with 13 bases between. CDR1 is LNHDA and CDR2 is SQIVND in the germline V gene (reference sequence). The CDR3 coding sequence is TGTGCCAGTAAACCAGGGGATAGCTATGGCTACACCTTC. Residues: CASKPGDSYGYTF.

V gene TRBV24-1 combines with J gene TRBJ1-2, with TRBD1 matching over 8 bases. This CDR3 spans 13 amino acids. V was clipped by 6 bases and J by 5 bases; unmatched bases: 4. Per the germline V gene, CDR1 is KGHDR and CDR2 is SFDVKD. CDR3 residues: CATSTGQGYGYTF. The CDR3 region has the DNA TGTGCCACCAGTACTGGACAGGGTTATGGCTACACCTTC.

The V gene is TRBV15, the J gene TRBJ2-7; possible D gene TRBD2, 6 bases. The CDR3 has 17 residues. Germline V gives CDR1 LNHNV, CDR2 YYDKDF (reference sequence). Trimming stripped 0 bases from V and 4 bases from J, with 19 bases between. Written as DNA, the CDR3 is TGTGCCACCAGCAGAGATAAGGCGGGCCGGGGGTTTTACGAGCAGTACTTC. Translating it yields CATSRDKAGRGFYEQYF.

The V call is TRBV27, the J call TRBJ2-3, with 8 positions matching TRBD2. V lost 3 bases to trimming and J lost 4 bases; unmatched junction nucleotides: 6. Germline CDR1 MNHEY, CDR2 SMNVEV (reference sequence). The CDR3 length is 15 residues. CDR3 sequence: CASSLISGVADTQYF. CDR3 nucleotide sequence: TGTGCCAGCAGTTTGATTAGCGGGGTTGCAGATACGCAGTATTTT.

The V and J genes are TRBV27 and TRBJ2-2, with D perhaps matching TRBD2 (5 bases). The V end was cut by 4 bases, the J end by 5 bases, with 8 bases between. There are 13 residues in the CDR3. Germline CDR1 is MNHEY and CDR2 is SMNVEV (reference sequence). CDR3 coding DNA: TGTGCCAGCAGTTACCGGGAAACCGGGGAGCTGTTTTTT. It codes for CASSYRETGELFF.

The rearrangement uses TRBV5-1 and TRBJ1-6; 7 bases line up with TRBD1. Trimming removed 4 bases from V and 7 bases from J; junction bases left unmatched: 5. The CDR3 spans 14 residues. Germline V CDR1 and CDR2: SGHRS, YFSETQ. CDR3 sequence: CASSQLQGNSPLHF. DNA of the CDR3: TGCGCCAGCAGCCAACTACAGGGGAATTCACCCCTCCACTTT.

V usage is TRBV5-1 and J usage is TRBJ2-3, with D possibly being TRBD2 (6 bases). The length of the CDR3 is 12 residues. Between the trimmed V and J ends, which lost 4 bases and 4 bases, there was a span of 7 bases. Germline CDR1 is SGHRS and CDR2 is YFSETQ. CDR3 loop: CASSLAPDTQYF. CDR3 bases: TGCGCCAGCAGCCTAGCGCCAGATACGCAGTATTTT.

This clone has just a few counts. This chain joins TRBV28 and TRBJ2-2; D call uncertain. Germline V gives CDR1 MDHEN, CDR2 SYDVKM. This CDR3 is 14 amino acids long. The V gene lost 8 bases and the J gene lost 0 bases, with 10 bases spanning the gap. CDR3 sequence reads: CASLAQTNTGELFF. The CDR3 nucleotides read TGTGCCAGCCTGGCCCAAACGAACACCGGGGAGCTGTTTTTT.

A note on this clone: Within the sample, other DNA sequences also encode this same CDR3. The rearrangement uses TRBV9 and TRBJ1-6; 12 positions match TRBD1. CDR1 and CDR2 from the germline V gene are SGDLS and YYNGEE. The V gene end was trimmed by 2 bases and the J gene end by 0 bases; junction bases not matched to a gene: 3. This CDR3 has 18 amino acids. The CDR3 spells CASSVGTGGSSYNSPLHF. For the CDR3, the DNA is TGTGCCAGCAGCGTCGGGACAGGGGGCAGCTCCTATAATTCACCCCTCCACTTT. Combining the CDR3 with reference TRBV9 and TRBJ1-6 gives the whole variable domain DSGVTQTPKHLITATGQRVTLRCSPRSGDLSVYWYQQSLDQGLQFLIQYYNGEERAKGNILERFSAQQFPDLHSELNLSSLELGDSALYFCASSVGTGGSSYNSPLHFGNGTRLTVT.

V usage is TRBV10-1 and J usage is TRBJ1-1; 8 bases match TRBD1. The CDR3 is made up of 13 amino acids. CDR1 WNHNN and CDR2 SYGVQD come from the germline V gene (reference sequence). Trimming removed 2 bases from V and 4 bases from J; junction bases left unmatched: 0. The CDR3 reads CASSETGGTEAFF. The CDR3 DNA reads as TGCGCCAGCAGTGAGACAGGGGGCACTGAAGCTTTCTTT.

The sample holds one count of this clone. CDR3 region: CASSLFGSGGETQYF. The CDR3 bases are TGTGCCAGCAGTTTATTCGGTAGCGGGGGAGAGACCCAGTACTTC. The rearrangement joins TRBV27 to TRBJ2-5; TRBD2 agrees at 9 bases. CDR3 size: 15 residues. Germline V gene data show CDR1 as MNHEY and CDR2 as SMNVEV (reference sequence). V lost 1 base and J lost 4; bases outside the gene matches: 4.

The rearrangement joins TRBV9 to TRBJ1-1; TRBD1 aligns across 7 bases. Germline CDR1 is SGDLS and CDR2 is YYNGEE. This CDR3 region has 14 residues. J lost 3 bases, V lost 4 bases, and 6 bases had no gene match. The CDR3 region is CASSILQGDTEAFF. The CDR3 DNA reads TGTGCCAGCAGCATTCTCCAGGGGGACACTGAAGCTTTCTTT.

The V call is TRBV30, the J call TRBJ1-1; no definite D call. V shed 3 bases and J shed 2 bases, with 13 bases lying between them. The length of the CDR3 is 14 residues. In germline, CDR1 is GTSNPN, CDR2 SVGIG (reference sequence). The CDR3: CAWSDTPLNTEAFF. As DNA, the CDR3 is TGTGCCTGGAGCGATACACCGCTTAACACTGAAGCTTTCTTT.

This sequence joins TRBV18 and TRBJ1-5, with TRBD1 matching 9 bases. The trim removed 3 bases at V and 5 bases at J, leaving 8 bases unmatched. Germline values: CDR1 KGHSH, CDR2 LQKENI. The CDR3 runs 16 residues. The CDR3 bases are TGTGCCAGCTCACCTCCGGGACAGGGATCGGATCAGCCCCAGCATTTT. Translating gives CASSPPGQGSDQPQHF.

This chain connects TRBV19 to TRBJ2-6; D perhaps matches TRBD2 (6 bases). The V gene lost 10 bases and the J gene lost 0 bases, with 13 bases spanning the gap. The CDR3 extends over 15 amino acids. Germline V lookup: CDR1 LNHDA, CDR2 SQIVND (reference sequence). CDR3: CATLDGSSGANVLTF. The DNA for the CDR3 is TGTGCCACCCTGGACGGGAGCTCTGGGGCCAACGTCCTGACTTTC.

The chain employs TRBV6-1 and TRBJ1-2, with a possible D match to TRBD1 (5 bases). The CDR3 is 14 residues long. The V end lost 0 bases, the J end lost 7 bases, and 12 bases lay between the germline ends. Germline lookup yields CDR1 MNHNS and CDR2 SASEGT. CDR3 sequence (DNA): TGTGCCAGCAGTGAAGCGCTTCGGCAGGGTGGCTACACCTTC. Protein product: CASSEALRQGGYTF.

This clone was observed a few times. J is TRBJ1-2 and V is TRBV6-1, with TRBD1 identical over 7 bases. The CDR3 extends over 14 amino acids. From germline, CDR1 is MNHNS and CDR2 SASEGT. Trimming took 2 bases from V and 6 from J; bases not matched to a gene: 6. CDR3 region: CASSETAGTDGYTF. In DNA, the CDR3 is TGTGCCAGCAGTGAAACTGCGGGGACAGATGGCTACACCTTC.

The rearrangement uses TRBV2 and TRBJ1-1; D unclear. The CDR3 has 14 amino acids. Trimming cost V 6 bases and J 4 bases, with 15 bases left between them. The V gene's germline CDR1 is SNHLY and CDR2 FYNNEI. The DNA of the CDR3 is TGTGCCAGCAGAGAGACCCAGGATCTCACTGAAGCTTTCTTT. It is translated as CASRETQDLTEAFF.

The rearrangement links TRBV11-3 to TRBJ2-1; a weak D match, TRBD1 (5 bases). The CDR3 covers 12 residues. V gave up 2 bases and J gave up 7 bases, with 6 bases separating them. Germline V CDR1 and CDR2: SGHNT, YENEEA. CDR3 coding DNA: TGTGCCAGCAGCTTATCAGGGAATGAGCAGTTCTTC. Encoded protein: CASSLSGNEQFF. Full variable domain (outside the CDR3, taken from reference TRBV11-3 and TRBJ2-1): EAGVVQSPRYKIIEKKQPVAFWCNPISGHNTLYWYLQNLGQGPELLIRYENEEAVDDSQLPKDRFSAERLKGVDSTLKIQPAELGDSAVYLCASSLSGNEQFFGPGTRLTVL.

The rearrangement joins TRBV27 to TRBJ2-2; 7 bases agree with TRBD2. V was clipped by 5 bases and J by 4 bases; unmatched bases: 1. Germline V gene lookup returns CDR1 MNHEY and CDR2 SMNVEV (reference sequence). This CDR3 comprises 13 residues. This CDR3 reads CASSRGVTGELFF. CDR3 coding DNA: TGTGCCAGCAGTCGGGGGGTCACCGGGGAGCTGTTTTTT.

The V and J genes are TRBV6-1 and TRBJ2-7, with no clear D. Deletions cut 3 bases from V and 0 bases from J, with 12 bases between. CDR3 length: 15 residues. Germline V gene lookup returns CDR1 MNHNS and CDR2 SASEGT. As DNA, the CDR3 is TGTGCCAGCAGTGACCTACCAGACACCTCCTACGAGCAGTACTTC. It codes for CASSDLPDTSYEQYF.

The chain joins TRBV19 to TRBJ2-1; D might be TRBD2 (6 bases). Germline-derived CDR1 and CDR2 are LNHDA and SQIVND (reference sequence). This CDR3 is 14 amino acids long. With 3 bases removed from V and 12 bases from J, the gap between germline ends came to 18 bases. CDR3 sequence: CASSMEDYVYGQFF. Written as DNA, the CDR3 is TGTGCCAGTAGTATGGAGGACTACGTGTATGGGCAGTTCTTC.